Listed below are T cell receptor beta chains from one sample, sequenced in a study of cytomegalovirus exposure and HLA in healthy donors. Some clones are missing from TCRdb's copy, which holds only in-frame ones; the method was immunoSEQ multiplex PCR. The sample table includes roughly 120,000 clones. What was sequenced was PBMCs. These TCRs come from a man younger than 35 in good health and CMV-seronegative. The CDR3 runs from the conserved cysteine through the conserved F or W. D genes are given only for firm matches.

j_call v_call d_call cdr3_nt cdr3_aa
TRBJ2-3 TRBV5-1 TRBD1 TGCGCCAGCAGCTTGACAGGGGTCGGAACAGATACGCAGTATTTT CASSLTGVGTDTQYF
TRBJ2-7 TRBV25-1 TRBD1 TGTGCCACGACAGGGGCGTCCTACGAGCAGTACTTC CATTGASYEQYF
TRBJ2-7 TRBV28 TRBD2 TGTGCCAGCAGTATCTTGGCGGGAGTTCTCTACGAGCAGTACTTC CASSILAGVLYEQYF
TRBJ2-7 TRBV27 . TGTGCCAGCAGTATCCCAGGCTCCTACGAGCAGTACTTC CASSIPGSYEQYF
TRBJ2-1 TRBV25-1 TRBD2 TGTGCCAGCAAGGGACTAGCGGGAGTCGGCAATGAGCAGTTCTTC CASKGLAGVGNEQFF
TRBJ2-4 TRBV4-2 TRBD2 TGTGCCAGCAGCCAAGGAGGGTCAGCGGGAGGTTTAGCCAAAAACATTCAGTACTTC CASSQGGSAGGLAKNIQYF
TRBJ2-7 TRBV10-3 . TGTGCCATCAGTGAGAACAGGGTTTCTAACGAGCAGTACTTC CAISENRVSNEQYF
TRBJ1-1 TRBV10-3 . TGTGCCATCAGTGAGTCGCGGGGTTTGAACACTGAAGCTTTCTTT CAISESRGLNTEAFF
TRBJ2-2 TRBV4-2 TRBD2 TGTGCCAGCAGACTAGCGGGGGAGCACACCGGGGAGCTGTTTTTT CASRLAGEHTGELFF
TRBJ2-7 TRBV6-6 . TGTGCCAGCAGTTACGGCGGCAGCCTCTCCTACGAGCAGTACTTC CASSYGGSLSYEQYF
TRBJ2-1 TRBV10-3 TRBD2 TGTGCCATCAGTGATCGGACTAGCGGGGGAGCAGGTGAGCAGTTCTTC CAISDRTSGGAGEQFF
TRBJ2-7 TRBV11-2 . TGTGCCAGCAGCTTAGACAGGGGAAGTACCTACGAGCAGTACTTC CASSLDRGSTYEQYF
TRBJ1-1 TRBV19 TRBD1 TGTGCCAGTAGTAGAGATTCCGGGACAGGGGCACAAGCTTTCTTT CASSRDSGTGAQAFF
TRBJ2-3 TRBV27 . TGTGCCAGCAGGGGACTGAAGAATGGAATGACGCAGTATTTT CASRGLKNGMTQYF
TRBJ1-5 TRBV2 . TGTGCCAGCAGTGAGGAGGGTGACAATCAGCCCCAGCATTTT CASSEEGDNQPQHF
TRBJ2-7 TRBV5-1 . TGCGCCAGCAGCTTTAAAGTCGGACAGGGAGGGTACGAGCAGTACTTC CASSFKVGQGGYEQYF
TRBJ1-1 TRBV2 . TGTGCCAGCCTCGAGGGGAACACTGAAGCTTTCTTT CASLEGNTEAFF
TRBJ2-7 TRBV5-4 . TGTGCCAGCAGCCACCGCGAGACTCTTCCCTACGAGCAGTACTTC CASSHRETLPYEQYF
TRBJ1-1 TRBV5-4 . TGTGCCAGCAGCCGGACAGTCTCTGAAGCTTTCTTT CASSRTVSEAFF
TRBJ1-3 TRBV28 TRBD1 TGTGCCAGCACTAGGAGGGGGCAAGGAGGAAACACCATATATTTT CASTRRGQGGNTIYF
TRBJ2-7 TRBV11-2 . TGTGCCAGCAGCTTTGTCGGCTACGAGCAGTACTTC CASSFVGYEQYF
TRBJ1-5 TRBV19 . TGTGCCAGTAGTCCCGACAGGACGGGTCAGCCCCAGCATTTT CASSPDRTGQPQHF
TRBJ2-3 TRBV23-1 TRBD2 TGCGCCAGTAGTGCCCTGGGACTATTCACAGATACGCAGTATTTT CASSALGLFTDTQYF
TRBJ2-1 TRBV6-5 TRBD2 TGTGCCAGCAGTGCGACCGGGAGGCGCAATGAGCAGTTCTTC CASSATGRRNEQFF
TRBJ1-3 TRBV4-2 . TGTGCCAGCAGCCCGGTAGGCGGGGTTATCTCTGGAAACACCATATATTTT CASSPVGGVISGNTIYF